The rows below give T cell receptor beta chains drawn from one sample of a study of T cells in Graves' hyperthyroidism and ophthalmopathy. TCRdb itself ran the multiplex PCR reads through MiXCR, one entry per CDR3 protein. The top ten clones hold roughly a fifth of a sample with more than 300,000 distinct CDR3 sequences, approximately 15% of them seen once. The sequenced sample was blood. These receptor sequences come from a woman younger than 45 with Graves' ophthalmopathy. Each CDR3 is given with its conserved first and last residue. The D gene is left open where the match is weak. Clone size is not always given. Where it is, it says once, few, many or a class for expanded clones.

clone size: many; J gene: TRBJ2-1; D gene: TRBD2; V gene: TRBV11-1; CDR3 protein: CASSLWTSFSNEQFF; CDR3 DNA: TGTGCCAGCAGCCTATGGACTAGCTTCAGCAATGAGCAGTTCTTC
clone size: .; J gene: TRBJ2-7; D gene: .; V gene: TRBV28; CDR3 protein: CASASGDSGNLYEQYF; CDR3 DNA: TGTGCCAGTGCGAGCGGAGACAGTGGTAATTTGTACGAGCAGTACTTC
clone size: many; J gene: TRBJ1-4; D gene: .; V gene: TRBV5-1; CDR3 protein: CASSELGSNEKLFF; CDR3 DNA: TGCGCCAGCAGTGAACTGGGATCTAATGAAAAACTGTTTTTT
clone size: .; J gene: TRBJ2-1; D gene: TRBD2; V gene: TRBV7-2; CDR3 protein: CASRQSGGANEQFF; CDR3 DNA: TGTGCCAGCAGACAAAGCGGGGGGGCTAATGAGCAGTTCTTC
clone size: many; J gene: TRBJ1-1; D gene: TRBD1; V gene: TRBV12-3/TRBV12-4; CDR3 protein: CASSLLQGATEAFF; CDR3 DNA: TGTGCCAGCAGTTTGTTACAGGGGGCCACTGAAGCTTTCTTT
clone size: few; J gene: TRBJ1-1; D gene: TRBD1; V gene: TRBV20-1; CDR3 protein: CSAIRDRNTEAFF; CDR3 DNA: TGCAGTGCTATCCGGGACAGGAACACTGAAGCTTTCTTT
clone size: many; J gene: TRBJ2-2; D gene: .; V gene: TRBV7-2; CDR3 protein: CASSLKGVSGELFF; CDR3 DNA: TGTGCCAGCAGCCTCAAGGGGGTTTCCGGGGAGCTGTTTTTT
clone size: many; J gene: TRBJ1-2; D gene: .; V gene: TRBV9; CDR3 protein: CASTLDPTSSGYTF; CDR3 DNA: TGTGCCAGCACTTTAGACCCAACCAGTAGCGGCTACACCTTC
clone size: many; J gene: TRBJ1-5; D gene: .; V gene: TRBV6-1; CDR3 protein: CASSRGGNQPQHF; CDR3 DNA: TGTGCCAGCAGCCGCGGGGGCAATCAGCCCCAGCATTTT
clone size: many; J gene: TRBJ1-6; D gene: .; V gene: TRBV28; CDR3 protein: CASSTPSQGGNSPLHF; CDR3 DNA: TGTGCCAGCAGTACCCCGTCCCAGGGAGGGAATTCACCCCTCCACTTT
clone size: many; J gene: TRBJ1-1; D gene: TRBD1; V gene: TRBV9; CDR3 protein: CASSVGTGGRLNTEAFF; CDR3 DNA: TGTGCCAGCAGCGTAGGGACAGGGGGGCGGTTAAACACTGAAGCTTTCTTT
clone size: many; J gene: TRBJ1-5; D gene: .; V gene: TRBV7-9; CDR3 protein: CASSPDGALGQPQHF; CDR3 DNA: TGTGCCAGCAGCCCAGATGGGGCCCTCGGGCAGCCCCAGCATTTT
clone size: .; J gene: TRBJ2-7; D gene: TRBD2; V gene: TRBV20-1; CDR3 protein: CSAVSSGGPYEQYF; CDR3 DNA: TGCAGTGCTGTATCTAGCGGGGGCCCCTACGAGCAGTACTTC
clone size: many; J gene: TRBJ2-5; D gene: TRBD1; V gene: TRBV19; CDR3 protein: CASSIRTGPQETQYF; CDR3 DNA: TGTGCCAGTAGTATTCGGACAGGACCTCAAGAGACCCAGTACTTC
clone size: .; J gene: TRBJ1-2; D gene: TRBD1; V gene: TRBV6-2/TRBV6-3; CDR3 protein: CASRPGTGNLFNYGYTF; CDR3 DNA: TGTGCCAGCAGGCCCGGGACAGGAAATTTGTTCAACTATGGCTACACCTTC
clone size: .; J gene: TRBJ1-3; D gene: .; V gene: TRBV7-9; CDR3 protein: CASSFPVISVNTIYF; CDR3 DNA: TGTGCCAGCAGCTTTCCAGTTATCTCTGTAAACACCATATATTTT
clone size: few; J gene: TRBJ2-1; D gene: .; V gene: TRBV19; CDR3 protein: CASSMHREGGNEQFF; CDR3 DNA: TGTGCCAGTAGTATGCACAGGGAGGGGGGGAATGAGCAGTTCTTC
clone size: .; J gene: TRBJ1-6; D gene: TRBD1; V gene: TRBV25-1; CDR3 protein: CASSVLRGRDSPLHF; CDR3 DNA: TGTGCCAGCAGTGTCCTCAGGGGGCGCGATTCACCCCTCCACTTT
clone size: once; J gene: TRBJ2-7; D gene: TRBD2; V gene: TRBV5-1; CDR3 protein: CASTGLAGGEQYF; CDR3 DNA: TGCGCCAGCACCGGACTAGCGGGAGGCGAGCAGTACTTC
clone size: few; J gene: TRBJ1-6; D gene: .; V gene: TRBV4-1; CDR3 protein: CASSQHPRGRNSPLHF; CDR3 DNA: TGCGCCAGCAGCCAGCACCCCAGGGGCCGGAATTCACCCCTCCACTTT
clone size: .; J gene: TRBJ2-3; D gene: .; V gene: TRBV6-1; CDR3 protein: CASAEGDLSTDTQYF; CDR3 DNA: TGTGCCAGCGCGGAGGGGGACTTGAGCACAGATACGCAGTATTTT
clone size: .; J gene: TRBJ2-1; D gene: TRBD2; V gene: TRBV7-9; CDR3 protein: CASSLSGTSNEQFF; CDR3 DNA: TGTGCCAGCAGCTTAAGCGGGACCTCCAATGAGCAGTTCTTC
clone size: many; J gene: TRBJ1-1; D gene: .; V gene: TRBV18; CDR3 protein: CASSPRGASGGHTEAFF; CDR3 DNA: TGTGCCAGCTCACCACGAGGTGCCAGCGGTGGCCACACTGAAGCTTTCTTT
clone size: many; J gene: TRBJ2-6; D gene: .; V gene: TRBV13; CDR3 protein: CASSFYPDRSLGANVLTF; CDR3 DNA: TGTGCCAGCAGCTTCTACCCCGATAGAAGCCTGGGAGCCAACGTCCTGACTTTC
clone size: many; J gene: TRBJ1-2; D gene: .; V gene: TRBV10-3; CDR3 protein: CAISPDGDYGYTF; CDR3 DNA: TGTGCCATCAGTCCCGACGGCGACTATGGCTACACCTTC
clone size: few; J gene: TRBJ2-5; D gene: TRBD2; V gene: TRBV27; CDR3 protein: CASSLWPSGGAETQYF; CDR3 DNA: TGTGCCAGCAGTTTATGGCCTAGCGGGGGGGCCGAGACCCAGTACTTC
clone size: many; J gene: TRBJ1-4; D gene: TRBD1; V gene: TRBV12-3/TRBV12-4; CDR3 protein: CASSRDSLIKGEKLFF; CDR3 DNA: TGTGCCAGCAGCCGGGACAGTTTGATTAAGGGTGAAAAACTGTTTTTT
clone size: .; J gene: TRBJ2-1; D gene: TRBD2; V gene: TRBV19; CDR3 protein: CASSLRLAGGPYNEQFF; CDR3 DNA: TGTGCCAGTAGTCTCAGACTAGCGGGGGGGCCCTACAATGAGCAGTTCTTC
clone size: many; J gene: TRBJ2-2; D gene: TRBD2; V gene: TRBV20-1; CDR3 protein: CSATYGGGFAGELFF; CDR3 DNA: TGCAGTGCTACCTACGGGGGGGGGTTCGCCGGGGAGCTGTTTTTT
clone size: many; J gene: TRBJ2-7; D gene: .; V gene: TRBV5-8; CDR3 protein: CASSSRGLRQYF; CDR3 DNA: TGTGCCAGCAGCTCCAGGGGTCTACGGCAGTACTTC
clone size: many; J gene: TRBJ2-3; D gene: .; V gene: TRBV29-1; CDR3 protein: CSSDGEPGAARTDTQYF; CDR3 DNA: TGCAGCTCCGACGGTGAACCGGGGGCAGCTCGGACAGATACGCAGTATTTT
clone size: many; J gene: TRBJ1-1; D gene: .; V gene: TRBV12-5; CDR3 protein: CASLGGDLMNTEAFF; CDR3 DNA: TGTGCTAGCCTGGGGGGGGATCTCATGAACACTGAAGCTTTCTTT
clone size: .; J gene: TRBJ2-1; D gene: .; V gene: TRBV7-9; CDR3 protein: CASSLKRTRDLDEQFF; CDR3 DNA: TGTGCCAGCAGCTTAAAGCGGACAAGGGACCTGGATGAGCAGTTCTTC
clone size: few; J gene: TRBJ2-1; D gene: .; V gene: TRBV15; CDR3 protein: CATSRVGYGANEQFF; CDR3 DNA: TGTGCCACCAGCAGAGTGGGTTATGGGGCCAATGAGCAGTTCTTC
clone size: .; J gene: TRBJ2-5; D gene: .; V gene: TRBV20-1; CDR3 protein: CSARDIGRETQYF; CDR3 DNA: TGCAGTGCTAGAGATATCGGCAGGGAGACCCAGTACTTC
clone size: many; J gene: TRBJ2-1; D gene: .; V gene: TRBV7-9; CDR3 protein: CASSLQGGGQFF; CDR3 DNA: TGTGCCAGCAGCTTACAGGGGGGTGGGCAGTTCTTC
clone size: .; J gene: TRBJ1-5; D gene: TRBD1; V gene: TRBV19; CDR3 protein: CASRTLGGLGQPQHF; CDR3 DNA: TGTGCCAGTAGGACTTTAGGGGGCTTGGGTCAGCCCCAGCATTTT
clone size: .; J gene: TRBJ1-1; D gene: .; V gene: TRBV19; CDR3 protein: CASRDRAYLEAFF; CDR3 DNA: TGTGCCAGTAGGGACAGAGCCTACCTTGAAGCTTTCTTT
clone size: many; J gene: TRBJ2-7; D gene: .; V gene: TRBV28; CDR3 protein: CASSARQVSSYEQYF; CDR3 DNA: TGTGCCAGCAGTGCCAGACAGGTGAGCTCCTACGAGCAGTACTTC
clone size: .; J gene: TRBJ2-1; D gene: .; V gene: TRBV9; CDR3 protein: CVSSVEGLSYNEQFF; CDR3 DNA: TGTGTCAGCAGCGTGGAGGGACTCTCCTACAATGAGCAGTTCTTC
clone size: many; J gene: TRBJ1-1; D gene: .; V gene: TRBV10-3; CDR3 protein: CAIQTGPSTEAFF; CDR3 DNA: TGTGCCATCCAGACAGGTCCGAGCACTGAAGCTTTCTTT
clone size: many; J gene: TRBJ2-3; D gene: TRBD2; V gene: TRBV6-1; CDR3 protein: CASTRLAENTDTQYF; CDR3 DNA: TGTGCCAGCACACGACTAGCGGAGAACACAGATACGCAGTATTTT
clone size: few; J gene: TRBJ1-6; D gene: .; V gene: TRBV5-8; CDR3 protein: CASSLGQHLNSPLHF; CDR3 DNA: TGTGCCAGCAGCTTAGGACAGCACCTTAATTCACCCCTCCACTTT
clone size: many; J gene: TRBJ2-5; D gene: TRBD1; V gene: TRBV10-3; CDR3 protein: CAIHPDRGFETQYF; CDR3 DNA: TGTGCCATCCATCCGGACAGGGGCTTCGAGACCCAGTACTTC
clone size: many; J gene: TRBJ2-3; D gene: TRBD1; V gene: TRBV12-3/TRBV12-4; CDR3 protein: CASRGGTGGTDTQYF; CDR3 DNA: TGTGCCAGCAGGGGGGGGACAGGGGGCACAGATACGCAGTATTTT
clone size: .; J gene: TRBJ1-2; D gene: .; V gene: TRBV5-1; CDR3 protein: CASRRRELTIYGYTF; CDR3 DNA: TGCGCCAGCAGGCGCCGTGAGCTGACTATCTATGGCTACACCTTC
clone size: many; J gene: TRBJ1-5; D gene: .; V gene: TRBV5-1; CDR3 protein: CASSLDPDSNQPQHF; CDR3 DNA: TGCGCCAGCAGCTTGGATCCGGACAGCAATCAGCCCCAGCATTTT
clone size: many; J gene: TRBJ2-7; D gene: TRBD1; V gene: TRBV7-2; CDR3 protein: CASSLRQGGDYEQYF; CDR3 DNA: TGTGCCAGCAGCTTACGACAGGGGGGTGACTACGAGCAGTACTTC
clone size: .; J gene: TRBJ2-1; D gene: TRBD2; V gene: TRBV7-3; CDR3 protein: CASSSLGGANEQFF; CDR3 DNA: TGTGCCAGCAGCTCTCTCGGGGGGGCTAATGAGCAGTTCTTC
clone size: many; J gene: TRBJ2-3; D gene: .; V gene: TRBV29-1; CDR3 protein: CSVEARSDTQYF; CDR3 DNA: TGCAGCGTTGAAGCCCGTAGTGATACGCAGTATTTT
clone size: many; J gene: TRBJ2-1; D gene: .; V gene: TRBV12-3/TRBV12-4; CDR3 protein: CASNQWGLYNEQFF; CDR3 DNA: TGTGCCAGCAACCAGTGGGGATTATACAATGAGCAGTTCTTC
clone size: many; J gene: TRBJ2-3; D gene: .; V gene: TRBV12-3/TRBV12-4; CDR3 protein: CASSLAGSPGTQYF; CDR3 DNA: TGTGCCAGCAGTTTAGCGGGATCCCCGGGTACGCAGTATTTT
clone size: many; J gene: TRBJ2-2; D gene: .; V gene: TRBV3-1; CDR3 protein: CASSHPGPHGELFF; CDR3 DNA: TGTGCCAGCAGCCATCCGGGCCCACACGGGGAGCTGTTTTTT
clone size: few; J gene: TRBJ2-5; D gene: TRBD2; V gene: TRBV5-1; CDR3 protein: CASRQRGGPQETQYF; CDR3 DNA: TGCGCCAGCAGGCAGCGGGGGGGCCCCCAAGAGACCCAGTACTTC